Below, 12 T cell receptor beta chains from the same sample are listed, as sequenced in a study of blood T cells in healthy people across ages (dated by TCRdb to between 2015 and 2017). Receptor libraries were prepared by 5' RACE. The instrument was an Illumina HiSeq 2500. A second PCR of about 6 to 11 cycles was run with a J-beta primer mix and a sample-barcoded 5' primer. TCRdb cleaned the public reads at Q25 with fastp, built clones with MiXCR and kept in-frame beta chains. When rows share a CDR3 protein, they turn into one entry using the most common DNA and genes. The sample contains around 650,000 distinct CDR3 sequences, around two fifths of them found a single time. The top ten clonotypes cover roughly 30% of the sample. The sequenced material came from blood. These receptors originate from a man older than 75 in good health.

J is TRBJ2-2 and V is TRBV9; a weak D match, TRBD2 (5 bases). The CDR3 totals 15 residues. V gave up 3 bases and J gave up 6 bases, with 15 bases separating them. Per the germline V gene, CDR1 is SGDLS and CDR2 is YYNGEE. CDR3 protein: CASSETTVGSGELFF. In nucleotides, the CDR3 is TGTGCCAGCAGCGAGACTACCGTCGGCTCCGGGGAGCTGTTTTTT.

This clonotype occurred many times. V gene TRBV27 combines with J gene TRBJ1-1; D remains ambiguous. Trimming took off 5 bases at V and 1 base at J, with 5 bases between the two ends. Germline CDR1 and CDR2: MNHEY and SMNVEV (reference sequence). The CDR3 sequence is 12 residues long. The chain's CDR3 is CASSRGNTEAFF. CDR3 nucleotide sequence: TGTGCCAGCAGTCGGGGGAACACTGAAGCTTTCTTT.

This clonotype has only one observation. The chain recombines TRBV11-2 with TRBJ2-7, with 10 bases identical to TRBD2. The J call could be wrong; TRBJ2-5 is a better fit for the DNA end. The CDR3 is 15 amino acids. Per the germline V gene, CDR1 is SGHAT and CDR2 is FQNNGV. The CDR3 reads CASSNTAGGRETQYF. As DNA, the CDR3 is TGTGCCAGCAGCAACACAGCGGGGGGGCGGGAGACCCAGTACTTC.

In this sample, this clonotype turned up a few times. The chain has TRBV20-1 and TRBJ1-2, with D hard to call. The CDR3 contains 14 residues. V was pared by 5 bases and J by 2 bases, with 15 bases between. Germline values: CDR1 DFQATT, CDR2 SNEGSKA (reference sequence). CDR3 amino acids: CSAPIDAGNYGYTF. The CDR3 DNA reads as TGCAGTGCTCCGATAGATGCAGGAAACTATGGCTACACCTTC.

This chain connects TRBV7-2 to TRBJ2-5; D is undetermined. Deletions cut 2 bases from V and 11 bases from J, with 21 bases between. The germline CDR1 and CDR2 sequences are SGHTA and FQGNSA. The CDR3 consists of 15 residues. The CDR3 sequence is CASSLNIRHGAEQYF. The CDR3 DNA reads as TGTGCCAGCAGCTTAAATATTCGGCATGGAGCCGAACAGTACTTC. The whole variable domain, filled in from reference TRBV7-2 and TRBJ2-5, reads GAGVSQSPSNKVTEKGKDVELRCDPISGHTALYWYRQSLGQGLEFLIYFQGNSAPDKSGLPSDRFSAERTGGSVSTLTIQRTQQEDSAVYLCASSLNIRHGAEQYFGPGTRLLVL.

The chain is built from TRBV20-1 and TRBJ1-2; D ambiguous. CDR1 is DFQATT and CDR2 is SNEGSKA in the germline V gene (reference sequence). Trimming removed 0 bases at V and 5 bases at J, with 13 bases between. The length of the CDR3 is 14 residues. CDR3 nucleotide sequence: TGCAGTGCTAGAGATAAGGGTGCCGGGTATGGCTACACCTTC. It yields the protein CSARDKGAGYGYTF.

This clonotype was recorded once. The V and J genes are TRBV6-5 and TRBJ1-6; the match to TRBD1 covers 7 bases. After removal of 6 bases from V and 5 bases from J, the junction contained 10 bases not matched to a gene. Germline values: CDR1 MNHEY, CDR2 SVGAGI. The CDR3 contains 16 residues. CDR3 region: CASRFLRDRNNSPLHF. As DNA, the CDR3 is TGTGCCAGCAGATTTTTGAGGGACAGAAATAATTCACCCCTCCACTTT.

The table lists this clonotype with a count of one. The chain joins TRBV20-1 to TRBJ2-1; possible D gene TRBD2, 7 bases. Germline V gene sequence: CDR1 DFQATT, CDR2 SNEGSKA (reference sequence). The length of the CDR3 is 13 residues. DNA for the CDR3: TGCAGCGGGGGGACACCAGGGCTCAATGAGCAGTTCTTC. Translation: CSGGTPGLNEQFF.

This clonotype was counted only a few times. The rearrangement links TRBV6-5 to TRBJ2-7; a weak D match, TRBD2 (7 bases). With the DNA end fitting TRBJ2-5 better, the J assignment may be wrong. Germline CDR1 reads MNHEY; CDR2 reads SVGAGI. This CDR3 comprises 12 residues. The CDR3 region is CASSWRGQTQYF. The CDR3 DNA reads TGTGCCAGCAGTTGGCGGGGGCAGACCCAGTACTTC.

This clonotype appeared a few times. The chain combines TRBV20-1 with TRBJ2-1; D remains unclear. Germline V CDR1 and CDR2: DFQATT, SNEGSKA (reference sequence). CDR3 length: 10 residues. Trimming pared 3 bases from V and 11 bases from J, leaving 8 bases between. CDR3 in DNA: TGCAGTGCTAGTTTAGATAAGCAGTTCTTC. Protein sequence: CSASLDKQFF.

This clonotype has at least ten counts. This chain links TRBV18 with TRBJ1-2, with 8 bases that match TRBD1. The germline V gene encodes CDR1 KGHSH and CDR2 LQKENI. Trimming cost V 9 bases and J 8 bases; bases outside gene matches: 8. The CDR3 sequence is 12 residues long. This CDR3 is CASQGQVEGYTF. CDR3 nucleotide sequence: TGTGCCAGTCAGGGACAGGTTGAGGGCTACACCTTC.

This clonotype was recorded only once. One junction end disagrees with the germline gene, perhaps due to a read error. V is TRBV7-2 and J is TRBJ2-7; a possible D gene is TRBD2 (7 bases). Germline V CDR1 and CDR2: SGHTA, FQGNSA. The CDR3 has 16 residues. CDR3 in amino acids: CAGSLHSSGGIYEQYF. As DNA, the CDR3 is TGTGCCGGCAGCCTTCACTCATCGGGGGGCATTTACGAGCAGTACTTC.